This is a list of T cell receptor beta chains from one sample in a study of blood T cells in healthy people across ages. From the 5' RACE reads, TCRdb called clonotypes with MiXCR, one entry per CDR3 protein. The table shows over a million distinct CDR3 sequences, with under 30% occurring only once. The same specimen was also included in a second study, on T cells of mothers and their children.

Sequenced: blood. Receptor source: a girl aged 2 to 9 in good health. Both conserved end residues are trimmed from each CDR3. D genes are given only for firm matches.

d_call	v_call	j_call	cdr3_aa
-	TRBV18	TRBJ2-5	ASSPASSQY
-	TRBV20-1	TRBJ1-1	SSLGFGEAF
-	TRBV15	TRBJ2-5	ATSRGGSSGPPQETQY
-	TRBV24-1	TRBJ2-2	ATSGGFTGELF
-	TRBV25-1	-	ASSEYPENNEQF
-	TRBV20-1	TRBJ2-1	SASLGPGNEQF
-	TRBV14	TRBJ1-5	ASSLSEDQPQH
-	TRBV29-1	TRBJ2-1	SVADSSYNEQF
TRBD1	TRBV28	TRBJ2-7	ASSFKDREMGEQY
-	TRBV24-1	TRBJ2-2	ATSDSGWWTGELF
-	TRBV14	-	ASSQEGKEGETQY